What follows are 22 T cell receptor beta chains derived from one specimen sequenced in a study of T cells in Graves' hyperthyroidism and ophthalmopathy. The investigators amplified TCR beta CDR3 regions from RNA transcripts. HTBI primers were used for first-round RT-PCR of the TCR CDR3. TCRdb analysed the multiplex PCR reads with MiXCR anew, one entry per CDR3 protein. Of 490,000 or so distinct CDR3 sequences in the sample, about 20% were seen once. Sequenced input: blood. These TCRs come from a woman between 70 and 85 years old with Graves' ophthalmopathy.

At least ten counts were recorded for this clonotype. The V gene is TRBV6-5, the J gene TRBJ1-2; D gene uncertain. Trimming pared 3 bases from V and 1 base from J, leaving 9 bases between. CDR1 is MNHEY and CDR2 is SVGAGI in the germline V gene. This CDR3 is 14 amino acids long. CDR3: CASSYPESNYGYTF. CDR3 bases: TGTGCCAGCAGTTATCCCGAGAGTAACTATGGCTACACCTTC.

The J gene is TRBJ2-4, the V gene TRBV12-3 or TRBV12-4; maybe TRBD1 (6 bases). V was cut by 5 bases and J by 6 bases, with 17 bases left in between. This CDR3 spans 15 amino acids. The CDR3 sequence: CASSRGDIGANIQYF. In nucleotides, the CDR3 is TGTGCCAGCAGTCGAGGGGACATTGGGGCAAACATTCAGTACTTC.

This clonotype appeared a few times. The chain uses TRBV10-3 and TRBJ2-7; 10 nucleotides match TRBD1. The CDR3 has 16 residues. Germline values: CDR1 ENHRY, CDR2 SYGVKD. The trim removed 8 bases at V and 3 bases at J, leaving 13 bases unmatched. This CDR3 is CAIRGGDRGDYYEQYF. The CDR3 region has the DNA TGTGCCATCCGGGGGGGGGACAGGGGCGATTACTACGAGCAGTACTTC.

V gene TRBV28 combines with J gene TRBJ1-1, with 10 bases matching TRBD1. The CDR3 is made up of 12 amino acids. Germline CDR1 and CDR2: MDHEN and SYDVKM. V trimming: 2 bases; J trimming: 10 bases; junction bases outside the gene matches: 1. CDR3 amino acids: CASSLRDRGAFF. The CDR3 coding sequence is TGTGCCAGCAGTTTAAGGGACAGGGGAGCTTTCTTT.

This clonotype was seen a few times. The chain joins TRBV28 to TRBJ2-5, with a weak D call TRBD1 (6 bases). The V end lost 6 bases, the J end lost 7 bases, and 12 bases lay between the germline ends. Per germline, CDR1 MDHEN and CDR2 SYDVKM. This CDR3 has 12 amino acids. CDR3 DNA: TGTGCCAGCAGAAAACAGGGTGTGACCCAGTACTTC. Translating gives CASRKQGVTQYF.

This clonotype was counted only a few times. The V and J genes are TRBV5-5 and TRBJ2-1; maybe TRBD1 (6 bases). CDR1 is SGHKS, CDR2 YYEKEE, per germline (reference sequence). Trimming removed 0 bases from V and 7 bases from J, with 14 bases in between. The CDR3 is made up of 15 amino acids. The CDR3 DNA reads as TGTGCCAGCAGCTTGGGAGGGGACAAAAGTAATGAGCAGTTCTTC. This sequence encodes CASSLGGDKSNEQFF.

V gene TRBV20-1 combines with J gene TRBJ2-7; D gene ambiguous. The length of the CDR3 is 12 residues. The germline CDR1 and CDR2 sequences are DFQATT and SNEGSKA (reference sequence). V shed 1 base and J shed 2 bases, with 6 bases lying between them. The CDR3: CSARGVPYEQYF. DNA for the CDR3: TGCAGTGCTAGAGGAGTTCCCTACGAGCAGTACTTC.

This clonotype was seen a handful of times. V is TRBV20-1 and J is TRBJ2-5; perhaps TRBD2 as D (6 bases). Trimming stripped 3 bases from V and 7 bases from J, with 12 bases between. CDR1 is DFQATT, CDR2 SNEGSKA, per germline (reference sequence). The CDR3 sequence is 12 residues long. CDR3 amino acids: CSARGLGGTQYF. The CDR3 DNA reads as TGCAGTGCTAGGGGACTTGGCGGGACCCAGTACTTC.

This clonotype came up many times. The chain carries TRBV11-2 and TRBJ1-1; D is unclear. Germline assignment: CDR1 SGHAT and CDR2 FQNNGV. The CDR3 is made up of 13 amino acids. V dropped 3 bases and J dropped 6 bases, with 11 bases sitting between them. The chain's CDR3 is CASSLSGVAEAFF. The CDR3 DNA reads TGTGCCAGCAGCTTGAGTGGGGTCGCTGAAGCTTTCTTT.

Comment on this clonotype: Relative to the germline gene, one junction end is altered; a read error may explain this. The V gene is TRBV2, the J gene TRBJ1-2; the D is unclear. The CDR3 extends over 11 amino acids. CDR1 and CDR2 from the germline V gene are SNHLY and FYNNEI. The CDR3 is CASSDGVGHTF. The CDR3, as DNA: TGTGCCAGCAGTGACGGGGTTGGCCACACCTTC.

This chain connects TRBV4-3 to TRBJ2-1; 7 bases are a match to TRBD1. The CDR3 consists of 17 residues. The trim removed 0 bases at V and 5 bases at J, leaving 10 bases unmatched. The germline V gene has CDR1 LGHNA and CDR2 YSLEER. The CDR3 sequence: CASSQDGPGGKNNEQFF. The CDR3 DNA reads TGCGCCAGCAGCCAAGATGGCCCAGGGGGTAAAAACAATGAGCAGTTCTTC.

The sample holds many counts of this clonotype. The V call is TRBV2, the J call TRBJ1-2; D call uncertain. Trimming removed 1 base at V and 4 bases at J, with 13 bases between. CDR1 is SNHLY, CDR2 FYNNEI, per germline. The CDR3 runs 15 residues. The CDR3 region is CASSEGGPNGYGYTF. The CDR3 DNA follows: TGTGCCAGCAGTGAAGGCGGCCCTAATGGCTATGGCTACACCTTC. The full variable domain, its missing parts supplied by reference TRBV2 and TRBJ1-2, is EPEVTQTPSHQVTQMGQEVILRCVPISNHLYFYWYRQILGQKVEFLVSFYNNEISEKSEIFDDQFSVERPDGSNFTLKIRSTKLEDSAMYFCASSEGGPNGYGYTFGSGTRLTVV.

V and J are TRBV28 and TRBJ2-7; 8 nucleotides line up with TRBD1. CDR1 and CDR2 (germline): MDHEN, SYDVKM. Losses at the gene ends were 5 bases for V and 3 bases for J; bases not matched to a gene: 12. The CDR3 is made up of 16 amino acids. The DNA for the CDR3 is TGTGCCAGCAGTCCCCAGCAGGCAGGGGGCTACTACGAGCAGTACTTC. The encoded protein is CASSPQQAGGYYEQYF.

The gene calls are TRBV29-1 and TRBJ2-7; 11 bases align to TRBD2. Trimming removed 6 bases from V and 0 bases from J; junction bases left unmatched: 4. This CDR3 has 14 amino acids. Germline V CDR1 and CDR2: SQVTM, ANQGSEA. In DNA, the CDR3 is TGCAGCGTCCGACTAGCGGGGAGCTCCTACGAGCAGTACTTC. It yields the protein CSVRLAGSSYEQYF.

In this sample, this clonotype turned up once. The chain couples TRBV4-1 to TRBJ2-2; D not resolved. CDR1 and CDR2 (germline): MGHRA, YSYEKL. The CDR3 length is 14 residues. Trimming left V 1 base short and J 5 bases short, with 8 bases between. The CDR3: CASSQAKRTGELFF. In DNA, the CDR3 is TGCGCCAGCAGCCAAGCGAAGAGGACCGGGGAGCTGTTTTTT.

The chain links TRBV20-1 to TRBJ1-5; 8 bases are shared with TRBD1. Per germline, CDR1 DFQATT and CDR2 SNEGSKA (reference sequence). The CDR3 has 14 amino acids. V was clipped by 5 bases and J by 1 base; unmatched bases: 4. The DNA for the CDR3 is TGCAGTGCTCCGGACAGGGTGAGCAATCAGCCCCAGCATTTT. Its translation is CSAPDRVSNQPQHF.

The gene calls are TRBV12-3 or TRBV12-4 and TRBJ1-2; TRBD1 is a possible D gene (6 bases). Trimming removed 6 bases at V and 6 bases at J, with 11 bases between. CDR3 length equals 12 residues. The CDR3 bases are TGTGCCAGCAGCGTCACAGGGCATGGCTACACCTTC. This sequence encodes CASSVTGHGYTF.

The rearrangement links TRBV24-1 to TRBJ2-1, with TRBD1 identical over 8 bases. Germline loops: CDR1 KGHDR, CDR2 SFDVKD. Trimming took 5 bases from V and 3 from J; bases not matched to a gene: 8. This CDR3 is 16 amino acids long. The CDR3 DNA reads TGTGCCACCAGTGGAATCGACAGGGGTTTCTACAATGAGCAGTTCTTC. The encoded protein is CATSGIDRGFYNEQFF.

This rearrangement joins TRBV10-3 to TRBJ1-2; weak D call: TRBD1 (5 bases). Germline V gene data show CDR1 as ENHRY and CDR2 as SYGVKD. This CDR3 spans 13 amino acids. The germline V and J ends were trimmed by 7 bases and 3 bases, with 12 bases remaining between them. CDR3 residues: CAITDGDHYGYTF. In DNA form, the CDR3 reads TGTGCCATCACCGACGGGGACCACTATGGCTACACCTTC.

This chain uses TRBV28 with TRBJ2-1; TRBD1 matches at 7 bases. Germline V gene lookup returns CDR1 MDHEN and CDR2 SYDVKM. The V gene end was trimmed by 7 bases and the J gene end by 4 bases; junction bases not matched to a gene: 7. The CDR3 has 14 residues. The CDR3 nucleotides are TGTGCCAGCACCGGGGACAGCAGTTACAATGAGCAGTTCTTC. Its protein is CASTGDSSYNEQFF.

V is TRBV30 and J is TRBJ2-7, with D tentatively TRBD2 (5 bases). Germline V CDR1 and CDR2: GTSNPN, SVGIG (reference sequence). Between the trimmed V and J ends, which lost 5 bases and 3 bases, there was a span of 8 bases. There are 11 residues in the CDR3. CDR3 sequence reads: CAWGRGYEQYF. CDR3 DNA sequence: TGTGCCTGGGGCCGGGGCTACGAGCAGTACTTC.

The CDR3 DNA follows: TGTGCCAGCAGCGAGGGAACAGGGGAAACTGAAGCTTTCTTT. Encoded protein: CASSEGTGETEAFF. The rearrangement joins TRBV9 to TRBJ1-1; 7 nucleotides match TRBD1. Germline V gene data show CDR1 as SGDLS and CDR2 as YYNGEE. V lost 3 bases and J lost 5; bases outside the gene matches: 7. The CDR3 is 14 amino acids.